The 5 T cell receptor beta chains below come from one sample, sequenced in a study of PD-1 blockade in classical Hodgkin lymphoma. Every patient was affected by relapse after autologous stem cell transplantation, while exposure to brentuximab vedotin was not uniform. Here immunoSEQ multiplex PCR was the method, and the copy in TCRdb shows in-frame clones only, minus some. The table has about 26,000 clones, 82% seen once; the top ten hold around 10%. The sample here was peripheral blood mononuclear cells (PBMCs), taken before the second cycle of nivolumab. The receptor set was obtained from a human donor with classical Hodgkin lymphoma.

This clone was detected only a few times. This rearrangement joins TRBV2 to TRBJ1-1; 10 positions agree with TRBD1. Trimming took 5 bases from V and 1 from J; bases not matched to a gene: 10. The CDR3 is made up of 17 amino acids. Per germline, CDR1 SNHLY and CDR2 FYNNEI. The CDR3 sequence is CASSPRPGTGANTEAFF. The CDR3 DNA sequence: TGTGCCAGCAGTCCACGTCCCGGGACAGGGGCGAACACTGAAGCTTTCTTT.

The chain is built from TRBV7-2 and TRBJ2-5; the D call may be TRBD1 or TRBD2 (5 bases each). In germline, CDR1 is SGHTA, CDR2 FQGNSA. Trimming pared 1 base from V and 1 base from J, leaving 10 bases between. CDR3 size: 15 residues. The CDR3 spells CASSLGSGPQETQYF. Here the CDR3 DNA reads TGTGCCAGCAGCTTAGGGTCGGGGCCCCAAGAGACCCAGTACTTC.

DNA for the CDR3: TGTGCCACTCCTCCCCCCGGACTAGCGGGAGGGGCCGAGCAGTACTTC. This codes for CATPPPGLAGGAEQYF. V usage is TRBV2 and J usage is TRBJ2-7; TRBD2 agrees at 15 bases. The CDR3 totals 16 residues. The trim removed 10 bases at V and 6 bases at J, leaving 13 bases unmatched. Germline V CDR1 and CDR2: SNHLY, FYNNEI. Full variable domain (missing parts from reference TRBV2 and TRBJ2-7): EPEVTQTPSHQVTQMGQEVILRCVPISNHLYFYWYRQILGQKVEFLVSFYNNEISEKSEIFDDQFSVERPDGSNFTLKIRSTKLEDSAMYFCATPPPGLAGGAEQYFGPGTRLTVT.

The chain is built from TRBV11-2 and TRBJ1-5, with unresolved D. CDR1 and CDR2 (germline): SGHAT, FQNNGV. This CDR3 is 13 amino acids long. Trimming stripped 1 base from V and 6 bases from J, with 7 bases between. CDR3 bases: TGTGCCAGCAGCTTAGGGTTGCGTCAGCCCCAGCATTTT. Encoded protein: CASSLGLRQPQHF.

The chain employs TRBV4-3 and TRBJ1-1; D possibly corresponds to TRBD1 (5 bases). Germline CDR1 is LGHNA and CDR2 is YSLEER. V was cut by 0 bases and J by 3 bases, with 14 bases left in between. The length of the CDR3 is 16 residues. CDR3 nucleotides: TGCGCCAGCAGCCAAGACTGGGGGGGTGCGGACACTGAAGCTTTCTTT. Translation gives CASSQDWGGADTEAFF.